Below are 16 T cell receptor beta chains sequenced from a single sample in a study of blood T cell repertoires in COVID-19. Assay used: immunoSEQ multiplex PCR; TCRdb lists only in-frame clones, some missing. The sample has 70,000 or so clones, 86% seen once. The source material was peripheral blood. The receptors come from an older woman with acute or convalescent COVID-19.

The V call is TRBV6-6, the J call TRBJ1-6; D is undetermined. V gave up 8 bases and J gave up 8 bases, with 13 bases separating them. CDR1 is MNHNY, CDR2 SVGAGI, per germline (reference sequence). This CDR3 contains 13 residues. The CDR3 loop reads CASGGNQDSPLHF. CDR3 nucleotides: TGTGCCAGCGGCGGGAATCAGGATTCACCCCTCCACTTT.

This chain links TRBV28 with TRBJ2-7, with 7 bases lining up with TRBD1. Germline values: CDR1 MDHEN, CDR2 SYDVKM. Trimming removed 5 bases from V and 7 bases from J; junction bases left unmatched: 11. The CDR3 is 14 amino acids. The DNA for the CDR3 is TGTGCCAGCAGTGCACGGACAGGACTTACGGAGCAGTACTTC. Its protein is CASSARTGLTEQYF.

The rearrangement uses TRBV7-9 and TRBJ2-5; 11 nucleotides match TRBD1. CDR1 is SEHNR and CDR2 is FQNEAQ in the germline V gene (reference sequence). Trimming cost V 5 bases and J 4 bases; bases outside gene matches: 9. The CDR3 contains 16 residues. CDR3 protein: CASSHLDRGRAETQYF. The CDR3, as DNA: TGTGCCAGCAGCCACTTGGACAGGGGGCGAGCAGAGACCCAGTACTTC.

This CDR3 is CASSGGLAGGKYF. In DNA, the CDR3 is TGTGCCAGCAGCGGGGGACTAGCGGGGGGAAAATATTTT. V usage is TRBV2 and J usage is TRBJ2-3; 15 bases align to TRBD2. V was pared by 6 bases and J by 15 bases, with 7 bases of the junction left unmatched. Germline V lookup: CDR1 SNHLY, CDR2 FYNNEI. CDR3 length: 13 amino acids.

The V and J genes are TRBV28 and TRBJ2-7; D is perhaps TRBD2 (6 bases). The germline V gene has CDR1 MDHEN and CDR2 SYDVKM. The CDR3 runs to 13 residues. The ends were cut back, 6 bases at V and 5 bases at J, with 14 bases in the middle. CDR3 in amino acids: CASRPSGRNEQYF. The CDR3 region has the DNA TGTGCCAGCAGGCCCTCAGGGAGGAACGAGCAGTACTTC. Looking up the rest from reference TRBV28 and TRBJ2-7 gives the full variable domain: DVKVTQSSRYLVKRTGEKVFLECVQDMDHENMFWYRQDPGLGLRLIYFSYDVKMKEKGDIPEGYSVSREKKERFSLILESASTNQTSMYLCASRPSGRNEQYFGPGTRLTVT.

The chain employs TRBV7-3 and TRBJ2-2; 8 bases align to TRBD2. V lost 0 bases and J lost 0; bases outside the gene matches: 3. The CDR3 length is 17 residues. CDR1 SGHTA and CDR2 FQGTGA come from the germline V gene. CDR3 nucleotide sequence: TGTGCCAGCAGCTTAACCGGAGCGGGGGCGAACACCGGGGAGCTGTTTTTT. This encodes CASSLTGAGANTGELFF.

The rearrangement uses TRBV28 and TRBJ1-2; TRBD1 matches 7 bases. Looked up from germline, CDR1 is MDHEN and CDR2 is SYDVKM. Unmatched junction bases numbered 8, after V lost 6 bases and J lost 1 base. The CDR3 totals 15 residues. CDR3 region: CASRPTDRVNYGYTF. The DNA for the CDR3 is TGTGCCAGCAGACCTACCGACAGGGTTAACTATGGCTACACCTTC.

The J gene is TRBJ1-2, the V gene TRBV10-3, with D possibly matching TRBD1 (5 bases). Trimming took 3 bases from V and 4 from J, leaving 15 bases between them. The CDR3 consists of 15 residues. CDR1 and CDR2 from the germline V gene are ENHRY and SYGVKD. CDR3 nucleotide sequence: TGTGCCATCAGTGAAGACAGAGTGAGTAGCTATGGCTACACCTTC. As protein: CAISEDRVSSYGYTF.

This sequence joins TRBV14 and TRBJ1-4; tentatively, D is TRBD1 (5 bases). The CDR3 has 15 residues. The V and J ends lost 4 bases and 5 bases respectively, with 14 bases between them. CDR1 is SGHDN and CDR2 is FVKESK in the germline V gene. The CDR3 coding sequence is TGTGCCAGCAGCCCCCACCAGGGCAAGAATGAAAAACTGTTTTTT. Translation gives CASSPHQGKNEKLFF.

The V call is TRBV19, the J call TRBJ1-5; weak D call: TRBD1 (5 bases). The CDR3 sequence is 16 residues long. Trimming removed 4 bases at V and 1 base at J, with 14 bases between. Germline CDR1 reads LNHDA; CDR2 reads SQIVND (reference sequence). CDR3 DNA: TGTGCCAGTAGTAACTCCCCGGCAGGGAGCAATCAGCCCCAGCATTTT. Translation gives CASSNSPAGSNQPQHF.

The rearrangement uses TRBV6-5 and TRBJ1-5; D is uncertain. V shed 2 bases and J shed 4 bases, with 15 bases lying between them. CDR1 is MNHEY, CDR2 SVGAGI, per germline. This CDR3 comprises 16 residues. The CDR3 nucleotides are TGTGCCAGCAGTTACGGCATGGGTCAGGCTAATCAGCCCCAGCATTTT. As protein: CASSYGMGQANQPQHF.

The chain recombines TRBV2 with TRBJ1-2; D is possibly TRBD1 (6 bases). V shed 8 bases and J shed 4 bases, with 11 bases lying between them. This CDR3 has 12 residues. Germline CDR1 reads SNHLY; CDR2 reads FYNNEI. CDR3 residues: CASGGRLYGYTF. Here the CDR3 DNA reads TGTGCCAGCGGGGGCCGACTCTATGGCTACACCTTC.

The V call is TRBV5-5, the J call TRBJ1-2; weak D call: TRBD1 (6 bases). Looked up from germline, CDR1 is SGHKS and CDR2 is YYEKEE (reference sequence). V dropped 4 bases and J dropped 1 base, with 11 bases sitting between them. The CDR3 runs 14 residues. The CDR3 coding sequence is TGTGCCAGCAGCCCAGGACAGCTTAACTATGGCTACACCTTC. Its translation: CASSPGQLNYGYTF.

This chain's CDR3 is CASSHQGAKDGYTF. The CDR3, as DNA: TGTGCCAGCAGCCATCAGGGGGCGAAGGATGGCTACACCTTC. The J gene is TRBJ1-2, the V gene TRBV3-1 (or the pseudogene TRBV3-2), with 8 bases identical to TRBD1. V was pared by 3 bases and J by 6 bases, with 6 bases of the junction left unmatched. There are 14 residues in the CDR3. Germline CDR1 is LGHDT and CDR2 is YNNKEL (reference sequence).

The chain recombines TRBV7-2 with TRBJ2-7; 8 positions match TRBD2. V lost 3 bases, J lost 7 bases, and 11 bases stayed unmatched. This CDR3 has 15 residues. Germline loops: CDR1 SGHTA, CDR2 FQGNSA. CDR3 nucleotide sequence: TGTGCCAGCAGCTTGCAAAGCGGGGGCGCATGGGAGCAGTACTTC. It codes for CASSLQSGGAWEQYF.

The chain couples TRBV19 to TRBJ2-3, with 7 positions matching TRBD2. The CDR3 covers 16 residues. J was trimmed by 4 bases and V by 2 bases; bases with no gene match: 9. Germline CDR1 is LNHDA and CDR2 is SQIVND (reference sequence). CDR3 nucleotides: TGTGCCAGTAGTATAAGTGTCAGCGGGAATTCAGATACGCAGTATTTT. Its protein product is CASSISVSGNSDTQYF.